A selection of T cell receptor beta chains follows, all from one sample in a study of blood T cell repertoires in COVID-19. The data were produced by immunoSEQ multiplex PCR, yet TCRdb's version contains in-frame clones alone and is incomplete. Among 250,000 to 300,000 clones, just under 90% were seen once, and the ten largest hold about 4%. Sequenced input: peripheral blood. The source of these receptors is a woman aged 40 to 55 with acute or convalescent COVID-19. The CDR3 runs from the conserved cysteine through the conserved F or W. A D gene is named only where the DNA matches it firmly. Size is omitted from some rows. Given values are once, few, many or a class for expanded clones.

DNA	CDR3	J	D	V	size
TGTGCCAGCAGCCTGACCGACAGGAGGAACACTGAAGCTTTCTTT	CASSLTDRRNTEAFF	TRBJ1-1	NA	TRBV11-2	NA
TGCGCCAGCAGCCAAGCAGAGGGTGAGAGGGGGGGGGAGAACACTGAAGCTTTCTTT	CASSQAEGERGGENTEAFF	TRBJ1-1	NA	TRBV4-1	once
TGTGCCAGCAGCCAAGGACGGGACAGGCCGCGTCTCCAGCATTTT	CASSQGRDRPRLQHF	TRBJ1-5	TRBD1	TRBV3-1/TRBV3-2	NA
TGCGCCAGCACCCAGGGGGCACCGATGACCACTGAAGCTTTCTTT	CASTQGAPMTTEAFF	TRBJ1-1	TRBD1	TRBV10-2	NA
TGTGCCAGCAGTTATTCCGGGGGGTCCGGGACCCAGTACTTC	CASSYSGGSGTQYF	TRBJ2-5	TRBD2	TRBV6-5	NA
TGTGCCAGCACCACTTCGAACACCGGGGAGCTGTTTTTT	CASTTSNTGELFF	TRBJ2-2	NA	TRBV2	NA
TGTGCCACGACGCCGGGACAGAGTTCTCGCTACACCTTC	CATTPGQSSRYTF	TRBJ1-2	TRBD1	TRBV24-1	NA
TGTGCCAGCAGCTTAGGGAGACTCACAGATACGCAGTATTTT	CASSLGRLTDTQYF	TRBJ2-3	NA	TRBV11-2	NA
TGCGCCAGCAGCCCGCCGGGACAGGGCCTGAACACTGAAGCTTTCTTT	CASSPPGQGLNTEAFF	TRBJ1-1	TRBD1	TRBV5-1	NA
TGTGCCAGTAGTATGGTTGGAGGGGGCGAATATGGCTACACCTTC	CASSMVGGGEYGYTF	TRBJ1-2	TRBD1	TRBV19	NA
TGTGCCAGCAGCTTACAGGACAGGGGGCTTGACACTGAAGCTTTCTTT	CASSLQDRGLDTEAFF	TRBJ1-1	TRBD1	TRBV7-6	NA